The 27 T cell receptor beta chains presented below share a single source sample, sequenced in a study of PD-1 blockade in classical Hodgkin lymphoma. This table comes from immunoSEQ multiplex PCR, and its TCRdb copy is limited to in-frame clones, with some not included. The table includes tens of thousands of clones, 80% to 95% detected once. Time point indicated: cycle 4 day 1 (C4D1), after less than 7 weeks of nivolumab. Relapse after autologous stem cell transplantation occurred in every patient, and brentuximab vedotin exposure varied. Purified CD4+ T cells were obtained from thawed PBMCs through magnetic negative selection. Sequencing was performed on CD4+ T cells from blood, taken before the fourth cycle of nivolumab. The receptors stem from a human donor with classical Hodgkin lymphoma.

The V and J genes are TRBV11-2 and TRBJ2-7; 7 bases agree with TRBD1. Trimming at V came to 0 bases and at J to 7 bases, leaving 12 bases not matched to a gene. Germline assignment: CDR1 SGHAT and CDR2 FQNNGV. This CDR3 is 16 amino acids long. The CDR3 DNA reads as TGTGCCAGCAGCTTAGATCTAAGCACAGGGGCTCGAGAGCAGTACTTC. This translates into CASSLDLSTGAREQYF.

This chain uses TRBV28 with TRBJ1-6; tentative D call: TRBD1 (5 bases). V lost 7 bases and J 10 bases, leaving 17 bases between the germline ends. The CDR3 is made up of 14 amino acids. Germline V CDR1 and CDR2: MDHEN, SYDVKM. The CDR3 loop reads CASIEGPGRSPLHF. The CDR3 coding sequence is TGTGCCAGCATCGAGGGACCGGGGCGATCACCCCTCCACTTT.

The V call is TRBV7-2, the J call TRBJ2-3, with a tentative D call TRBD1 (6 bases). In germline, CDR1 is SGHTA, CDR2 FQGNSA. There are 16 residues in the CDR3. V was trimmed by 1 base and J by 2 bases, leaving 13 bases between them. As DNA, the CDR3 is TGTGCCAGCAGCTTAGAGTGGGCAGGGGCCACAGATACGCAGTATTTT. This translates into CASSLEWAGATDTQYF.

J is TRBJ2-6 and V is TRBV6-1; tentatively, D is TRBD2 (5 bases). There are 18 residues in the CDR3. Germline V gene lookup returns CDR1 MNHNS and CDR2 SASEGT. V was clipped by 1 base and J by 0 bases, with 13 bases between them. As DNA, the CDR3 is TGTGCCAGCAGTGAAGGTCGGACTTCCAACTCTGGGGCCAACGTCCTGACTTTC. The encoded protein is CASSEGRTSNSGANVLTF.

The chain carries TRBV18 and TRBJ2-1; D might be TRBD1 (6 bases). In germline, CDR1 is KGHSH, CDR2 LQKENI. Trimming left V 6 bases short and J 4 bases short, with 22 bases between. CDR3 length: 17 residues. CDR3 loop: CASSSRGKQAGYNEQFF. The DNA for the CDR3 is TGTGCCAGCTCCTCGAGGGGGAAGCAGGCGGGTTACAATGAGCAGTTCTTC.

The chain couples TRBV27 to TRBJ1-4; D is perhaps TRBD1 (6 bases). CDR1 is MNHEY, CDR2 SMNVEV, per germline (reference sequence). Trimming removed 8 bases from V and 8 bases from J, with 18 bases in between. This CDR3 contains 14 residues. The CDR3 reads CASPKGGGVEKLFF. As DNA, the CDR3 is TGTGCCAGCCCCAAGGGGGGCGGAGTCGAAAAACTGTTTTTT.

The rearrangement uses TRBV19 and TRBJ1-5; a weak D match, TRBD1 (5 bases). V was trimmed by 3 bases and J by 2 bases, leaving 14 bases between them. The CDR3 consists of 16 residues. Germline V CDR1 and CDR2: LNHDA, SQIVND (reference sequence). The CDR3 spells CASSIRSGHGNQPQHF. CDR3 nucleotide sequence: TGTGCCAGTAGTATTCGGTCAGGGCATGGCAATCAGCCCCAGCATTTT. The whole variable domain, filled in from reference TRBV19 and TRBJ1-5, reads DGGITQSPKYLFRKEGQNVTLSCEQNLNHDAMYWYRQDPGQGLRLIYYSQIVNDFQKGDIAEGYSVSREKKESFPLTVTSAQKNPTAFYLCASSIRSGHGNQPQHFGDGTRLSIL.

The rearrangement uses TRBV27 and TRBJ2-1; 7 bases map to TRBD2. This CDR3 region has 15 residues. Germline loops: CDR1 MNHEY, CDR2 SMNVEV (reference sequence). V was clipped by 6 bases and J by 5 bases; unmatched bases: 10. CDR3 DNA sequence: TGTGCCAGCAGGAACCTCGGGACTACTAACAATGAGCAGTTCTTC. Its protein product is CASRNLGTTNNEQFF.

V and J are TRBV4-2 and TRBJ1-4, with D possibly being TRBD1 (6 bases). Germline CDR1 and CDR2: LGHNA and YNFKEQ. The CDR3 runs 14 residues. V was pared by 4 bases and J by 8 bases, with 14 bases between. CDR3: CASSLEQGREKLFF. The CDR3 bases are TGTGCCAGCAGCCTGGAGCAGGGGCGGGAAAAACTGTTTTTT.

The rearrangement joins TRBV7-9 to TRBJ2-2; no clear D gene. Deletions cut 2 bases from V and 0 bases from J, with 10 bases between. CDR3 length equals 16 residues. Germline V CDR1 and CDR2: SEHNR, FQNEAQ (reference sequence). CDR3 region: CASSLLLSSNTGELFF. CDR3 in DNA: TGTGCCAGCAGCTTACTCCTCTCTTCGAACACCGGGGAGCTGTTTTTT.

CDR3 DNA sequence: TGCGCCAGCAGCCCATCATCAAAAATTAGCGGGGGGGCCTTTGGAGAGACCCAGTACTTC. This codes for CASSPSSKISGGAFGETQYF. The rearrangement joins TRBV4-1 to TRBJ2-5; 11 nucleotides agree with TRBD2. V shed 4 bases, J shed 4 bases, and the junction held 20 bases outside the gene matches. Germline values: CDR1 MGHRA, CDR2 YSYEKL. CDR3 size: 20 residues.

The chain recombines TRBV6-1 with TRBJ1-1; a possible D gene is TRBD1 (5 bases). Germline V gives CDR1 MNHNS, CDR2 SASEGT. Trimming removed 5 bases from V and 5 bases from J, with 12 bases in between. CDR3 size: 13 residues. The CDR3 bases are TGTGCCAGCAGTACAGGTGGGAGGACTGAAGCTTTCTTT. Translating gives CASSTGGRTEAFF.

The rearrangement joins TRBV30 to TRBJ2-5; D may correspond to TRBD1 or TRBD2 (5 bases each). Germline V gene lookup returns CDR1 GTSNPN and CDR2 SVGIG (reference sequence). V was cut by 1 base and J by 4 bases, with 7 bases left in between. The CDR3 sequence is 12 residues long. CDR3 region: CAWSERGETQYF. In nucleotides, the CDR3 is TGTGCCTGGAGTGAGAGGGGAGAGACCCAGTACTTC.

The rearrangement joins TRBV7-2 to TRBJ1-1; TRBD1 aligns across 8 bases. After removal of 6 bases from V and 4 bases from J, the junction contained 7 bases not matched to a gene. Germline CDR1 is SGHTA and CDR2 is FQGNSA. This CDR3 has 14 amino acids. In DNA form, the CDR3 reads TGTGCCAGCAGGGCCGCAGGGGGCTTCACTGAAGCTTTCTTT. Its protein is CASRAAGGFTEAFF.

This clone came up once. The chain employs TRBV18 and TRBJ1-1; D remains ambiguous. Germline V lookup: CDR1 KGHSH, CDR2 LQKENI. The CDR3 is made up of 13 amino acids. The V end lost 2 bases, the J end lost 5 bases, and 9 bases lay between the germline ends. The CDR3 here is CASSPGSETEAFF. DNA of the CDR3: TGTGCCAGCTCACCAGGGAGCGAGACTGAAGCTTTCTTT.

The chain uses TRBV29-1 and TRBJ1-2; possible D gene TRBD1, 5 bases. CDR1 is SQVTM and CDR2 is ANQGSEA in the germline V gene. This CDR3 is built from 15 residues. The V end lost 2 bases, the J end lost 7 bases, and 20 bases lay between the germline ends. Here the CDR3 reads CSVERSFGTGGGYTF. The DNA for the CDR3 is TGCAGCGTTGAAAGATCTTTTGGGACGGGGGGTGGCTACACCTTC.

V usage is TRBV6-5 and J usage is TRBJ2-7, with TRBD2 as a possible D gene (5 bases). The CDR3 totals 12 residues. Trimming stripped 9 bases from V and 1 base from J, with 10 bases between. The germline CDR1 and CDR2 sequences are MNHEY and SVGAGI. The CDR3 protein is CARRARSYEQYF. The CDR3 DNA reads TGTGCCAGGCGGGCGAGGTCCTACGAGCAGTACTTC.

This rearrangement joins TRBV6-1 to TRBJ2-7; the match to TRBD2 covers 10 bases. Germline CDR1 reads MNHNS; CDR2 reads SASEGT. V dropped 4 bases and J dropped 7; count of bases not matched to a gene: 16. The CDR3 sequence is 17 residues long. CDR3 protein: CASSAPSGSSPLREQYF. CDR3 DNA: TGTGCCAGCAGTGCCCCTAGCGGGAGCTCCCCCCTTAGAGAGCAGTACTTC.

The J gene is TRBJ1-5, the V gene TRBV6-5, with D unresolved. Trimming stripped 0 bases from V and 5 bases from J, with 8 bases between. This CDR3 is built from 14 residues. CDR1 is MNHEY and CDR2 is SVGAGI in the germline V gene. CDR3 sequence reads: CASSYSQLYQPQHF. The CDR3 region has the DNA TGTGCCAGCAGTTACTCTCAGTTGTATCAGCCCCAGCATTTT.

The rearrangement links TRBV5-4 to TRBJ1-6; 9 nucleotides line up with TRBD1. Germline V gene sequence: CDR1 SGHNT, CDR2 YYREEE (reference sequence). The CDR3 is 15 amino acids. Unmatched junction bases numbered 8, after V lost 4 bases and J lost 9 bases. CDR3 loop: CASSAGQGIISPLHF. The CDR3 region has the DNA TGTGCCAGCAGCGCCGGACAGGGGATCATTTCACCCCTCCACTTT.

The rearrangement joins TRBV28 to TRBJ1-5; D is possibly TRBD1 (6 bases). Trimming stripped 0 bases from V and 6 bases from J, with 15 bases between. The CDR3 sequence is 16 residues long. The germline V gene has CDR1 MDHEN and CDR2 SYDVKM. This CDR3 is CASSLWGRGLGQPQHF. In nucleotides, the CDR3 is TGTGCCAGCAGTTTATGGGGGAGGGGGTTGGGTCAGCCCCAGCATTTT.

The gene calls are TRBV6-6 and TRBJ1-5; TRBD1 agrees at 7 bases. After removal of 6 bases from V and 2 bases from J, the junction contained 7 bases not matched to a gene. Per germline, CDR1 MNHNY and CDR2 SVGAGI (reference sequence). CDR3 length: 15 residues. The DNA of the CDR3 is TGTGCCAGCAGACCACCCGACAGGGGCAATCAGCCCCAGCATTTT. Translating gives CASRPPDRGNQPQHF.

This chain joins TRBV19 and TRBJ2-7; 10 nucleotides align to TRBD1. The germline V gene encodes CDR1 LNHDA and CDR2 SQIVND (reference sequence). The CDR3 extends over 14 amino acids. J lost 6 bases, V lost 5 bases, and 7 bases had no gene match. This CDR3 is CASSSDRGRREQYF. CDR3 coding DNA: TGTGCCAGTAGTTCTGACAGGGGGCGGCGCGAGCAGTACTTC.

V and J are TRBV29-1 and TRBJ1-2; D not resolved. The V end was cut by 3 bases, the J end by 4 bases, with 9 bases between. CDR1 is SQVTM and CDR2 is ANQGSEA in the germline V gene. This CDR3 is built from 12 residues. The CDR3 loop reads CSVDDYSYGYTF. The CDR3 nucleotides are TGCAGCGTTGACGACTATAGCTATGGCTACACCTTC. The whole variable domain, filled in from reference TRBV29-1 and TRBJ1-2, reads SAVISQKPSRDICQRGTSLTIQCQVDSQVTMMFWYRQQPGQSLTLIATANQGSEATYESGFVIDKFPISRPNLTFSTLTVSNMSPEDSSIYLCSVDDYSYGYTFGSGTRLTVV.

The CDR3 coding sequence is TGTGCCAGCACCCTATGGACAGGGAGGGGTGAAAAACTGTTTTTT. It codes for CASTLWTGRGEKLFF. The chain couples TRBV28 to TRBJ1-4; TRBD1 matches at 8 bases. Germline trimming cut 7 bases from V and 7 bases from J; bases unmatched to any gene: 11. Germline CDR1 MDHEN, CDR2 SYDVKM. This CDR3 spans 15 amino acids.

The rearrangement uses TRBV6-5 and TRBJ1-1; D possibly corresponds to TRBD1 (6 bases). Germline CDR1 and CDR2: MNHEY and SVGAGI. The CDR3 length is 16 residues. The germline V and J ends were trimmed by 3 bases and 1 base, with 15 bases remaining between them. CDR3 bases: TGTGCCAGCAGTTATGGTGTCGGGGGCAAGAACACTGAAGCTTTCTTT. Amino acids: CASSYGVGGKNTEAFF.

The chain has TRBV13 and TRBJ2-1, with 8 bases fitting TRBD2. There are 19 residues in the CDR3. Per germline, CDR1 PRHDT and CDR2 FYEKMQ (reference sequence). With V trimmed by 2 bases and J by 4 bases, 16 bases remained unmatched. CDR3 in amino acids: CASSLWTQAGALVYNEQFF. The CDR3 coding sequence is TGTGCCAGCAGCTTATGGACCCAAGCGGGAGCCCTGGTATACAATGAGCAGTTCTTC.